This TCR beta chain was sequenced in a study of T cells expressing NK-cell markers. Study-wide context: Sequencing of TCR beta repertoires drew on sorted CD3+CD56+NKG2C+, CD3+CD56+NKG2C- and CD3+CD56-NKG2C+ T cells. Overall study results and limits: CD8+ T cells in six donors included dominant NKG2C+ clonotypes at about 1.0-8%.

On this clonotype: What it binds is unknown.

UMIs accompanied the 5'RACE template switching by which TCR beta cDNA was made. From the 5' RACE reads, TCRdb lists one entry per CDR3 protein and no DNA. Reported are around 180,000 distinct CDR3 sequences; the ten largest clones contain over 20%. CDR3 length equals 17 residues. Germline loops: CDR1 DFQATT, CDR2 SNEGSKA (reference sequence). The source of this sequence is a man aged 18-69 years in good health. The sequencing sample was made of blood T cells: a sorted CD56 or NKG2C T cell subset, CD4+ or CD8+ T cells, or bulk PBMC T cells (not recorded which). The rearrangement joins TRBV20-1 to TRBJ2-1; TCRdb outputs TRBD1, but without DNA this stays unchecked. The CDR3 sequence: CSARELNRDESYNEQFF.